Presented here are 9 T cell receptor beta chains from one specimen sequenced in a study of T cell repertoires in cytomegalovirus infection. Each CDR3 protein gets one entry after TCRdb re-called the reads with MiXCR. This sample has hundreds of thousands of distinct CDR3 sequences; roughly 42% occur once, and the top ten carry roughly two fifths. For these receptors, no antigen is known. The sequencing here drew on cultured PBMCs, taken from culture after CMV antigen stimulation. These receptors came from a human donor in good health (CMV status not recorded). Some clones in this sample may be carry-over from other donors' samples.

This chain uses TRBV6-5 with TRBJ2-1; D not resolved. With 7 bases removed from V and 5 bases from J, the gap between germline ends came to 6 bases. This CDR3 comprises 11 residues. Germline lookup yields CDR1 MNHEY and CDR2 SVGAGI. CDR3 amino acids: CASISDNEQFF. The CDR3 coding sequence is TGTGCCAGCATATCTGACAATGAGCAGTTCTTC.

Only a few counts were recorded for this clonotype. This rearrangement joins TRBV20-1 to TRBJ1-2; 10 nucleotides line up with TRBD1. The germline V gene has CDR1 DFQATT and CDR2 SNEGSKA (reference sequence). V lost 0 bases, J lost 4 bases, and 5 bases stayed unmatched. The CDR3 extends over 15 amino acids. DNA of the CDR3: TGCAGTGCTAGAGACCCCGGGACAGGGGCCTATGGCTACACCTTC. Protein sequence: CSARDPGTGAYGYTF.

The table lists this clonotype with a few counts. The V gene is TRBV6-2 or TRBV6-3, the J gene TRBJ2-1, with 9 bases that match TRBD2. Unmatched junction bases numbered 12, after V lost 4 bases and J lost 8 bases. The germline V gene encodes CDR1 MNHEY and CDR2 SVGEGT. This CDR3 has 16 amino acids. In DNA, the CDR3 is TGTGCCAGCAGTTCCCCGTCGGGCGGGGGGGCCGATGAGCAGTTCTTC. It codes for CASSSPSGGGADEQFF.

This chain links TRBV4-3 with TRBJ2-5; D is possibly TRBD1 or TRBD2 (5 bases each). CDR3 length equals 15 residues. CDR1 is LGHNA and CDR2 is YSLEER in the germline V gene. V was clipped by 0 bases and J by 1 base, with 9 bases between them. The CDR3 here is CASSQDTGRQETQYF. The CDR3 DNA sequence: TGCGCCAGCAGCCAAGATACGGGACGCCAAGAGACCCAGTACTTC.

This clonotype has only a few counts. The chain joins TRBV7-2 to TRBJ2-3; TRBD2 matches 7 bases. Germline V lookup: CDR1 SGHTA, CDR2 FQGNSA. The length of the CDR3 is 16 residues. V dropped 5 bases and J dropped 0; count of bases not matched to a gene: 8. CDR3 region: CASSPGGYLSTDTQYF. As DNA, the CDR3 is TGTGCCAGCAGCCCGGGGGGTTACCTGAGCACAGATACGCAGTATTTT.

This clonotype was observed a handful of times. The chain has TRBV6-5 and TRBJ2-2; 10 positions match TRBD2. The ends lost 0 bases at V and 5 bases at J; junction bases unmatched: 0. The germline V gene encodes CDR1 MNHEY and CDR2 SVGAGI. This CDR3 is built from 15 residues. For the CDR3, the DNA is TGTGCCAGCAGTTACTCGACTAGCGGGACCGGGGAGCTGTTTTTT. This codes for CASSYSTSGTGELFF.

V usage is TRBV28 and J usage is TRBJ1-5, with 7 bases identical to TRBD1. Germline trimming cut 6 bases from V and 2 bases from J; bases unmatched to any gene: 10. The CDR3 extends over 16 amino acids. CDR1 is MDHEN, CDR2 SYDVKM, per germline. The DNA for the CDR3 is TGTGCCAGCAGCCCGCCCCGACAGGGTGGCAATCAGCCCCAGCATTTT. Its translation: CASSPPRQGGNQPQHF.

The rearrangement joins TRBV20-1 to TRBJ2-1; TRBD2 matches at 8 bases. This CDR3 contains 16 residues. Germline-derived CDR1 and CDR2 are DFQATT and SNEGSKA (reference sequence). The V and J ends lost 5 bases and 0 bases, in that order; junction bases with no gene match: 9. Written as DNA, the CDR3 is TGCAGTGCTTCTAGTCCTAGCGGGCCCTCCTACAATGAGCAGTTCTTC. Protein sequence: CSASSPSGPSYNEQFF.

In this sample, this clonotype turned up a few times. The V gene is TRBV6-2 or TRBV6-3, the J gene TRBJ2-3; D unresolved. The CDR3 covers 15 residues. The germline CDR1 and CDR2 sequences are MNHEY and SVGEGT. V was cut by 3 bases and J by 1 base, with 11 bases left in between. CDR3 in DNA: TGTGCCAGCAGTTATCTACGACTTCGCACAGATACGCAGTATTTT. Its protein product is CASSYLRLRTDTQYF.